The 29 T cell receptor beta chains listed next were all sequenced from one sample in a study of cytomegalovirus exposure and HLA in healthy donors. The protocol was immunoSEQ multiplex PCR, while the TCRdb copy is restricted to in-frame clones and leaves out a portion. The data contain 100,000 to 150,000 clones, roughly 90% of them seen just once; the ten biggest clones take up less than 2%. The specimen sequenced was PBMCs. The origin of the receptors is a woman aged 18 to 35 in good health and CMV-seronegative.

This sequence joins TRBV27 and TRBJ2-7, with D perhaps matching TRBD1 (7 bases). V dropped 3 bases and J dropped 9 bases, with 18 bases sitting between them. Germline V gene sequence: CDR1 MNHEY, CDR2 SMNVEV (reference sequence). The CDR3 loop spans 14 amino acids. CDR3 sequence (DNA): TGTGCCAGCAGTTTTGGGGGGCGGCAGGGGGTGCAGTACTTC. Translating it yields CASSFGGRQGVQYF.

The CDR3 loop is CTSSQDKGLAGEARETQYF. CDR3 coding DNA: TGCACCAGCAGCCAAGATAAAGGACTAGCGGGGGAAGCTCGAGAGACCCAGTACTTC. The gene calls are TRBV1 and TRBJ2-5; whether TRBD2, the table's D call, matches the DNA was not checked. TRBV1 is a pseudogene segment. The CDR3 sequence is 19 residues long.

The chain recombines TRBV10-1 with TRBJ1-1; D is undetermined. This CDR3 has 14 amino acids. Germline V gene data show CDR1 as WNHNN and CDR2 as SYGVQD (reference sequence). V was clipped by 6 bases and J by 0 bases, with 11 bases between them. CDR3 nucleotide sequence: TGCGCCAGCAGAGCAGGCTTCATGAACACTGAAGCTTTCTTT. The encoded protein is CASRAGFMNTEAFF.

V usage is TRBV9 and J usage is TRBJ2-1; weak D call: TRBD2 (5 bases). Germline V lookup: CDR1 SGDLS, CDR2 YYNGEE. V lost 2 bases and J lost 3, with 9 bases in between. CDR3 length: 14 residues. Here the CDR3 reads CASSVGLLYNEQFF. The CDR3 nucleotides read TGTGCCAGCAGCGTTGGACTGCTCTACAATGAGCAGTTCTTC.

This clone was counted a single time. This chain connects TRBV18 to TRBJ1-2, with D perhaps matching TRBD1 (5 bases). Germline CDR1 reads KGHSH; CDR2 reads LQKENI. Trimming removed 3 bases from V and 3 bases from J, with 11 bases in between. The CDR3 is 14 residues long. The CDR3 DNA sequence: TGTGCCAGCTCACCCCCCGGGACTGACTATGGCTACACCTTC. This sequence encodes CASSPPGTDYGYTF.

The chain carries TRBV2 and TRBJ2-3; D is possibly TRBD2 (7 bases). CDR1 SNHLY and CDR2 FYNNEI come from the germline V gene. The CDR3 is 15 amino acids. The ends were cut back, 6 bases at V and 3 bases at J, with 16 bases in the middle. CDR3 in amino acids: CASRGVGGPTDTQYF. CDR3 nucleotides: TGTGCCAGCAGGGGAGTGGGGGGGCCAACAGATACGCAGTATTTT.

The chain employs TRBV10-1 and TRBJ2-2; 11 nucleotides line up with TRBD1. Germline CDR1 is WNHNN and CDR2 is SYGVQD (reference sequence). The CDR3 totals 16 residues. V was clipped by 3 bases and J by 3 bases; unmatched bases: 3. The CDR3 sequence: CASSDRTGGDTGELFF. The CDR3 region has the DNA TGCGCCAGCAGTGATAGGACAGGGGGCGACACCGGGGAGCTGTTTTTT.

The V call is TRBV9, the J call TRBJ2-7; the match to TRBD2 covers 11 bases. J gave up 3 bases and V 2 bases, and 4 bases lay outside the gene matches. The length of the CDR3 is 15 residues. Germline V gene lookup returns CDR1 SGDLS and CDR2 YYNGEE. The CDR3 sequence is CASSVSLAGDYEQYF. The CDR3, as DNA: TGTGCCAGCAGCGTTTCACTAGCGGGGGACTACGAGCAGTACTTC.

The J gene is TRBJ1-2, the V gene TRBV10-2, with 9 nucleotides matching TRBD1. This CDR3 has 15 residues. Germline loops: CDR1 WSHSY, CDR2 SAAADI. V shed 0 bases, J shed 8 bases, and the junction held 7 bases outside the gene matches. The CDR3: CASSESDRGSYGYTF. The CDR3 DNA follows: TGCGCCAGCAGTGAGTCAGACAGGGGGAGTTACGGCTACACCTTC.

This chain joins TRBV7-9 and TRBJ1-6; 7 bases fit TRBD1. CDR1 is SEHNR, CDR2 FQNEAQ, per germline (reference sequence). V gave up 1 base and J gave up 9 bases; unmatched junction bases: 3. The CDR3 spans 14 residues. CDR3 residues: CASSLVAGGSPLHF. The CDR3 DNA is TGTGCCAGCAGCTTAGTCGCAGGGGGTTCACCCCTCCACTTT.

The chain combines TRBV15 with TRBJ2-7, with TRBD1 identical over 7 bases. There are 13 residues in the CDR3. V was clipped by 4 bases and J by 3 bases; unmatched bases: 3. Germline V lookup: CDR1 LNHNV, CDR2 YYDKDF (reference sequence). The CDR3: CATSKGGSYEQYF. DNA for the CDR3: TGTGCCACCAGCAAAGGGGGCAGCTACGAGCAGTACTTC.

The chain couples TRBV5-8 to TRBJ1-5, with D maybe TRBD1 (6 bases). Trimming took off 1 base at V and 4 bases at J, with 12 bases between the two ends. Per germline, CDR1 SGHTS and CDR2 YDEGEE. CDR3 size: 15 residues. The CDR3 loop is CASSLFRQGNQPQHF. As DNA, the CDR3 is TGTGCCAGCAGCTTGTTCCGCCAGGGGAATCAGCCCCAGCATTTT.

About this clone: The same CDR3 is also encoded by other DNA sequences in this sample. The chain is built from TRBV7-3 and TRBJ2-5; 8 positions match TRBD1. With V trimmed by 2 bases and J by 5 bases, 7 bases remained unmatched. The CDR3 is made up of 15 amino acids. Germline assignment: CDR1 SGHTA and CDR2 FQGTGA. CDR3 loop: CASSLGQGAGETQYF. CDR3 sequence (DNA): TGTGCCAGCAGCTTAGGGCAGGGGGCTGGGGAGACCCAGTACTTC.

The CDR3 is CASSQGQGIPYEQYF. CDR3 bases: TGTGCCAGCAGCCAGGGACAGGGGATCCCCTACGAGCAGTACTTC. The chain has TRBV9 and TRBJ2-7; the match to TRBD1 covers 10 bases. With V trimmed by 4 bases and J by 2 bases, 6 bases remained unmatched. The CDR3 contains 15 residues. Germline CDR1 SGDLS, CDR2 YYNGEE. Full variable domain (rest looked up from reference TRBV9 and TRBJ2-7): DSGVTQTPKHLITATGQRVTLRCSPRSGDLSVYWYQQSLDQGLQFLIQYYNGEERAKGNILERFSAQQFPDLHSELNLSSLELGDSALYFCASSQGQGIPYEQYFGPGTRLTVT.

This sequence joins TRBV6-5 and TRBJ2-7; 10 positions agree with TRBD2. Trimming cost V 6 bases and J 6 bases; bases outside gene matches: 11. Germline CDR1 and CDR2: MNHEY and SVGAGI. The CDR3 has 15 amino acids. The CDR3 loop is CASSGILAGVVEQYF. Written as DNA, the CDR3 is TGTGCCAGCAGCGGGATTCTAGCGGGAGTCGTCGAGCAGTACTTC.

This clone was found a few times. V gene TRBV5-6 combines with J gene TRBJ1-4; D gene unclear. The CDR3 extends over 16 amino acids. Trimming removed 0 bases from V and 8 bases from J, with 17 bases in between. Looked up from germline, CDR1 is SGHDT and CDR2 is YYEEEE. This CDR3 reads CASSLAMRGNIEKLFF. The CDR3 bases are TGTGCCAGCAGCTTGGCCATGAGAGGTAATATCGAAAAACTGTTTTTT.

The chain links TRBV27 to TRBJ2-1; no clear D. This CDR3 region has 13 residues. Between the trimmed V and J ends, which lost 0 bases and 8 bases, there was a span of 8 bases. Germline CDR1 reads MNHEY; CDR2 reads SMNVEV (reference sequence). The CDR3 DNA sequence: TGTGCCAGCAGTTTATCGAGGCAGCATGAGCAGTTCTTC. It yields the protein CASSLSRQHEQFF.

This clone was picked up one time. The chain links TRBV27 to TRBJ1-2; D is perhaps TRBD1 (6 bases). CDR1 is MNHEY and CDR2 is SMNVEV in the germline V gene (reference sequence). The CDR3 contains 16 residues. Between the trimmed V and J ends, which lost 5 bases and 4 bases, there was a span of 20 bases. The CDR3 nucleotides are TGTGCCAGCAGTCGCCACGGGACATCTGGGGGCTATGGCTACACCTTC. Translation: CASSRHGTSGGYGYTF.

The V call is TRBV6-1, the J call TRBJ1-2; 9 nucleotides line up with TRBD1. The V segment lost 7 bases and the J segment 3 bases; nucleotides outside the gene matches: 3. The CDR3 totals 13 residues. The germline V gene encodes CDR1 MNHNS and CDR2 SASEGT. The CDR3: CASKRTGDYGYTF. As DNA, the CDR3 is TGTGCCAGCAAGAGGACAGGGGACTATGGCTACACCTTC.

The chain uses TRBV4-2 and TRBJ2-3; 10 bases match TRBD2. CDR3 size: 20 residues. V lost 0 bases to trimming and J lost 0 bases; unmatched junction nucleotides: 12. The germline gives CDR1 LGHNA, CDR2 YNFKEQ. The chain's CDR3 is CASSQEVGLAGATSTDTQYF. The CDR3 coding sequence is TGTGCCAGCAGCCAAGAAGTAGGGCTAGCGGGGGCCACTAGCACAGATACGCAGTATTTT.

The genes are TRBV5-4 and TRBJ1-6; D unclear. Deletions cut 3 bases from V and 5 bases from J, with 3 bases between. Germline assignment: CDR1 SGHNT and CDR2 YYREEE (reference sequence). This CDR3 contains 12 residues. CDR3 sequence: CASSYNNSPLHF. The CDR3 region has the DNA TGTGCCAGCAGCTACAATAATTCACCCCTCCACTTT.

The chain's CDR3 is CASSVGLAGGRRANEQFF. The CDR3, as DNA: TGTGCCAGCAGCGTAGGGTTAGCGGGGGGCCGGCGGGCCAATGAGCAGTTCTTC. This rearrangement joins TRBV9 to TRBJ2-1; 10 bases fit TRBD2. The CDR3 is made up of 18 amino acids. The V and J ends lost 0 bases and 6 bases, in that order; junction bases with no gene match: 12. Germline loops: CDR1 SGDLS, CDR2 YYNGEE.

The gene calls are TRBV5-1 and TRBJ2-3, with 7 bases matching TRBD1. There are 15 residues in the CDR3. Per germline, CDR1 SGHRS and CDR2 YFSETQ. V was clipped by 5 bases and J by 2 bases; unmatched bases: 8. The DNA for the CDR3 is TGCGCCAGCAGAGACCCGGGACAGCCCACAGATACGCAGTATTTT. Encoded protein: CASRDPGQPTDTQYF.

Note on this clone: At one end the junction does not follow the germline gene, possibly because of a read error. The chain joins TRBV6-4 to TRBJ1-2, with 8 bases that match TRBD1. Germline CDR1 and CDR2: MRHNA and SNTAGT. CDR3 size: 14 residues. The CDR3 region is CASSEDPGGSPLSF. CDR3 DNA sequence: TGTGCCAGCTCAGAGGATCCAGGGGGCTCCCCACTCTCCTTC.

J is TRBJ1-1 and V is TRBV10-3; tentative D call: TRBD1 (5 bases). V dropped 3 bases and J dropped 4 bases, with 9 bases sitting between them. The CDR3 length is 13 residues. In germline, CDR1 is ENHRY, CDR2 SYGVKD. CDR3 sequence: CAISEGEATEAFF. The CDR3 nucleotides read TGTGCCATCAGTGAAGGGGAGGCCACTGAAGCTTTCTTT.

The DNA for the CDR3 is TGTGCCAGCACTAGCGGGGGGGTAACAGATACGCAGTATTTT. Its translation is CASTSGGVTDTQYF. The J gene is TRBJ2-3, the V gene TRBV2; 12 bases are shared with TRBD2. Germline V CDR1 and CDR2: SNHLY, FYNNEI. This CDR3 is built from 14 residues. Germline trimming cut 7 bases from V and 3 bases from J; bases unmatched to any gene: 2.

The chain recombines TRBV5-1 with TRBJ2-3; D uncertain. Germline V CDR1 and CDR2: SGHRS, YFSETQ. This CDR3 is 13 amino acids long. V lost 6 bases to trimming and J lost 4 bases, with 12 bases between them. CDR3 region: CASKPVRADTQYF. CDR3 nucleotides: TGCGCCAGCAAGCCCGTCCGGGCAGATACGCAGTATTTT.

This chain uses TRBV19 with TRBJ2-6, with D maybe TRBD2 (6 bases). Germline CDR1 reads LNHDA; CDR2 reads SQIVND (reference sequence). The CDR3 sequence is 18 residues long. With 5 bases removed from V and 2 bases from J, the gap between germline ends came to 19 bases. This chain's CDR3 is CASSGERVTRPGANVLTF. The CDR3 DNA is TGTGCCAGTAGTGGTGAGCGGGTGACTCGGCCTGGGGCCAACGTCCTGACTTTC.

The gene calls are TRBV7-2 and TRBJ1-3; D unresolved. This CDR3 spans 14 amino acids. The ends were cut back, 5 bases at V and 4 bases at J, with 12 bases in the middle. Germline V gene lookup returns CDR1 SGHTA and CDR2 FQGNSA. The CDR3: CASSEDLPGNTIYF. In DNA form, the CDR3 reads TGTGCCAGCAGCGAGGACTTACCGGGAAACACCATATATTTT.